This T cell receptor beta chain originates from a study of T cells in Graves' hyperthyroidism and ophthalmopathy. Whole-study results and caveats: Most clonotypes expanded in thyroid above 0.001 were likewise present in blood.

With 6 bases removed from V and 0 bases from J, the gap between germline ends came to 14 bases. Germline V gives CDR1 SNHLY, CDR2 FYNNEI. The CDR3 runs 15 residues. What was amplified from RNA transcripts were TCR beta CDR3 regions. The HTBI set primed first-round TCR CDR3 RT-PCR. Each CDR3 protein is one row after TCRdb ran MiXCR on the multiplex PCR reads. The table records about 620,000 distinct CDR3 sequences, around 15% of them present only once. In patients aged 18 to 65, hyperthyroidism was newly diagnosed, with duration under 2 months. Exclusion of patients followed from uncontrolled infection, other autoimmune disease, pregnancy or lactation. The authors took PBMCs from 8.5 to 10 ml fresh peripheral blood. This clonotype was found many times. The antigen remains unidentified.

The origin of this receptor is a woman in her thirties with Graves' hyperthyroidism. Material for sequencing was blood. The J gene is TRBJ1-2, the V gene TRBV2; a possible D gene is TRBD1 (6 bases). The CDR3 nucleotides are TGTGCCAGCAGGGGAGACAGGTTAGCTAACTATGGCTACACCTTC. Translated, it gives CASRGDRLANYGYTF. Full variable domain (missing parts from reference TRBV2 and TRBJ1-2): EPEVTQTPSHQVTQMGQEVILRCVPISNHLYFYWYRQILGQKVEFLVSFYNNEISEKSEIFDDQFSVERPDGSNFTLKIRSTKLEDSAMYFCASRGDRLANYGYTFGSGTRLTVV.